This TCR beta chain was obtained from a study of cytomegalovirus exposure and HLA in healthy donors. General observations from the study: Earlier results showed most TCR beta V segments being productive about 90% or about 30% of the time.

A few counts support this clone. What it recognizes is unknown. Primers included in the PCR were 60 Vbeta and 13 Jbeta primers. Only in-frame clones appear in the TCRdb table, and some are missing; sequencing was by immunoSEQ multiplex PCR. The table has more than 85,000 clones, roughly 84% seen once. CDR3 length equals 14 residues. CDR1 MNHNY and CDR2 SVGAGI come from the germline V gene (reference sequence). Trimming pared 0 bases from V and 0 bases from J, leaving 3 bases between. The sequence was collected from a man aged 30 to 39 in good health and CMV-seropositive. Material: PBMCs. The chain has TRBV6-6 and TRBJ1-5; unclear D gene. Here the CDR3 reads CASSYSYSNQPQHF. CDR3 DNA: TGTGCCAGCAGTTACTCATATAGCAATCAGCCCCAGCATTTT.